This is a list of T cell receptor beta chains from one sample in a study of neurological immune-mediated disorders. TCRdb redid the calling of the 5' RACE reads with MiXCR, one entry per CDR3 protein. The table has approximately 30,000 distinct CDR3 sequences, around 16% seen once. Sequences were obtained from PBMCs. These receptors all stem from a man in his 70s in good health. Both conserved end residues are part of each CDR3. The order of the fields is D gene, CDR3 length, clone size, V gene, J gene, CDR3 protein, CDR3 DNA. The D gene is left open where the match is weak. Clone size is not always given. Where it is, it says once, few, many or a class for expanded clones.

d_call: .; cdr3_length: 13; clone_size: many; v_call: TRBV20-1; j_call: TRBJ2-3; cdr3_aa: CSARGYTGDTQYF; cdr3_nt: TGCAGTGCTAGAGGCTATACGGGAGATACGCAGTATTTT
d_call: .; cdr3_length: 16; clone_size: .; v_call: TRBV25-1; j_call: TRBJ2-3; cdr3_aa: CASSDFWVERTDTQYF; cdr3_nt: TGTGCCAGCAGTGACTTCTGGGTGGAGCGGACAGATACGCAGTATTTT
d_call: .; cdr3_length: 13; clone_size: .; v_call: TRBV5-1; j_call: TRBJ1-6; cdr3_aa: CASSPDGSSALHF; cdr3_nt: TGCGCCAGCAGCCCTGATGGCAGTTCAGCCCTCCACTTT
d_call: .; cdr3_length: 13; clone_size: many; v_call: TRBV19; j_call: TRBJ1-1; cdr3_aa: CASSIDAHGRALF; cdr3_nt: TGTGCCAGTAGTATAGACGCCCATGGCAGGGCCCTTTTT
d_call: .; cdr3_length: 13; clone_size: many; v_call: TRBV7-3; j_call: TRBJ1-1; cdr3_aa: CASSLGANTEAFF; cdr3_nt: TGTGCCAGCAGCTTAGGGGCGAACACTGAAGCTTTCTTT
d_call: .; cdr3_length: 15; clone_size: many; v_call: TRBV10-3; j_call: TRBJ2-3; cdr3_aa: CAISANQQGSDTQYF; cdr3_nt: TGTGCCATCAGTGCGAACCAACAGGGTTCAGATACGCAGTATTTT
d_call: .; cdr3_length: 14; clone_size: many; v_call: TRBV5-1; j_call: TRBJ2-7; cdr3_aa: CASSLDTSSYEQYF; cdr3_nt: TGCGCCAGCAGTCTCGACACAAGCTCCTACGAGCAGTACTTC
d_call: TRBD2; cdr3_length: 15; clone_size: .; v_call: TRBV7-3; j_call: TRBJ2-1; cdr3_aa: CASSPILAGWDEQFF; cdr3_nt: TGTGCCAGCAGCCCCATACTAGCGGGGTGGGATGAGCAGTTCTTC
d_call: .; cdr3_length: 11; clone_size: many; v_call: TRBV12-3/TRBV12-4; j_call: TRBJ1-2; cdr3_aa: CASSLTGGYTF; cdr3_nt: TGTGCCAGCAGTTTAACCGGGGGCTACACCTTC
d_call: .; cdr3_length: 15; clone_size: few; v_call: TRBV28; j_call: TRBJ2-1; cdr3_aa: CASSFAGTQDNEQFF; cdr3_nt: TGTGCCAGCAGTTTTGCCGGGACACAAGACAATGAGCAGTTCTTC
d_call: .; cdr3_length: 14; clone_size: many; v_call: TRBV7-2; j_call: TRBJ2-2; cdr3_aa: CASSLLQNTGELFF; cdr3_nt: TGTGCCAGCAGCTTACTACAGAACACCGGGGAGCTGTTTTTT
d_call: .; cdr3_length: 16; clone_size: .; v_call: TRBV7-2; j_call: TRBJ1-4; cdr3_aa: CASSLVGPGTFEKLFF; cdr3_nt: TGTGCCAGCAGCTTAGTGGGGCCAGGGACCTTCGAAAAACTGTTTTTT
d_call: .; cdr3_length: 11; clone_size: many; v_call: TRBV28; j_call: TRBJ1-1; cdr3_aa: CASSLRSEAFF; cdr3_nt: TGTGCCAGCAGTTTAAGGTCGGAAGCTTTCTTT
d_call: .; cdr3_length: 14; clone_size: many; v_call: TRBV11-2; j_call: TRBJ2-1; cdr3_aa: CASSDGGQYNEQFF; cdr3_nt: TGTGCCAGCAGCGATGGAGGACAGTACAATGAGCAGTTCTTC
d_call: TRBD2; cdr3_length: 16; clone_size: many; v_call: TRBV20-1; j_call: TRBJ2-7; cdr3_aa: CSAITSGGSTSYEQYF; cdr3_nt: TGCAGTGCTATAACTAGCGGGGGGTCAACCTCCTACGAGCAGTACTTC
d_call: .; cdr3_length: 16; clone_size: many; v_call: TRBV6-2/TRBV6-3; j_call: TRBJ2-1; cdr3_aa: CASSYSGQGTYNEQFF; cdr3_nt: TGTGCCAGCAGTTACTCGGGGCAGGGGACCTACAATGAGCAGTTCTTC
d_call: .; cdr3_length: 13; clone_size: .; v_call: TRBV5-6; j_call: TRBJ1-2; cdr3_aa: CASSLVSEYGYTF; cdr3_nt: TGTGCCAGCAGCTTGGTGTCGGAATATGGCTACACCTTC
d_call: .; cdr3_length: 14; clone_size: many; v_call: TRBV12-3/TRBV12-4; j_call: TRBJ2-2; cdr3_aa: CASSFSQGIGELFF; cdr3_nt: TGTGCCAGCAGTTTTAGTCAGGGGATCGGGGAGCTGTTTTTT
d_call: .; cdr3_length: 15; clone_size: many; v_call: TRBV4-3; j_call: TRBJ2-3; cdr3_aa: CASSPRGGDTDTQYF; cdr3_nt: TGCGCCAGCAGTCCGCGGGGCGGAGACACAGATACGCAGTATTTT
d_call: TRBD1; cdr3_length: 15; clone_size: many; v_call: TRBV3-1; j_call: TRBJ2-2; cdr3_aa: CASSALGQARRELFF; cdr3_nt: TGTGCCAGCAGCGCCTTGGGACAGGCACGGAGGGAGCTGTTTTTT
d_call: TRBD2; cdr3_length: 17; clone_size: once; v_call: TRBV5-5; j_call: TRBJ2-2; cdr3_aa: CASSLTSGGYLTGEMFF; cdr3_nt: TGTGCTAGCAGTCTGACTAGCGGGGGGTATCTCACCGGGGAGATGTTTTTT
d_call: .; cdr3_length: 13; clone_size: medium-sized; v_call: TRBV5-1; j_call: TRBJ2-7; cdr3_aa: CASREGATYEQYF; cdr3_nt: TGCGCCAGCAGGGAGGGGGCGACCTACGAGCAGTACTTC
d_call: .; cdr3_length: 16; clone_size: medium-sized; v_call: TRBV4-2; j_call: TRBJ1-3; cdr3_aa: CASSQRPPSSGNTIYF; cdr3_nt: TGTGCCAGCAGCCAAAGACCGCCGAGCTCTGGAAACACCATATATTTT
d_call: TRBD2; cdr3_length: 15; clone_size: many; v_call: TRBV20-1; j_call: TRBJ2-2; cdr3_aa: CSARGLAGLGGELFF; cdr3_nt: TGCAGTGCTAGGGGACTAGCGGGGTTGGGCGGGGAGCTGTTTTTT
d_call: .; cdr3_length: 14; clone_size: .; v_call: TRBV11-2; j_call: TRBJ1-4; cdr3_aa: CASSPDRSNEKLFF; cdr3_nt: TGTGCCAGCAGCCCCGACAGGAGTAATGAAAAACTGTTTTTT
d_call: .; cdr3_length: 14; clone_size: many; v_call: TRBV10-3; j_call: TRBJ1-3; cdr3_aa: CAIGYANSGNTIYF; cdr3_nt: TGTGCCATCGGTTACGCAAACTCTGGAAACACCATATATTTT
d_call: TRBD1; cdr3_length: 14; clone_size: .; v_call: TRBV29-1; j_call: TRBJ2-7; cdr3_aa: CSIEHRGSSYERYF; cdr3_nt: TGCAGCATTGAACACAGGGGTAGCTCCTACGAGCGGTACTTC
d_call: .; cdr3_length: 14; clone_size: many; v_call: TRBV9; j_call: TRBJ2-2; cdr3_aa: CASSVTGYAGELFF; cdr3_nt: TGTGCCAGCAGCGTTACAGGGTACGCCGGGGAGCTGTTTTTT
d_call: TRBD1; cdr3_length: 16; clone_size: many; v_call: TRBV6-2/TRBV6-3; j_call: TRBJ1-1; cdr3_aa: CASTKDRGAMNTEAFF; cdr3_nt: TGTGCCAGCACCAAGGACAGGGGGGCAATGAACACTGAAGCTTTCTTT
d_call: TRBD1; cdr3_length: 15; clone_size: many; v_call: TRBV28; j_call: TRBJ2-2; cdr3_aa: CASKIQGADTGELFF; cdr3_nt: TGTGCCAGCAAGATACAGGGGGCGGACACCGGGGAGCTGTTTTTT
d_call: TRBD1; cdr3_length: 15; clone_size: many; v_call: TRBV6-5; j_call: TRBJ2-3; cdr3_aa: CASSPQGRGGTSQYF; cdr3_nt: TGTGCCAGCAGTCCACAGGGGCGAGGTGGTACTTCGCAGTATTTT
d_call: .; cdr3_length: 13; clone_size: many; v_call: TRBV7-2; j_call: TRBJ2-1; cdr3_aa: CASSLDPQDEQFF; cdr3_nt: TGTGCCAGCAGCTTAGACCCCCAGGATGAGCAGTTCTTC
d_call: .; cdr3_length: 12; clone_size: many; v_call: TRBV29-1; j_call: TRBJ1-2; cdr3_aa: CSVVRPHYGYTF; cdr3_nt: TGCAGCGTTGTTCGGCCGCACTATGGCTACACCTTC
d_call: TRBD1; cdr3_length: 16; clone_size: many; v_call: TRBV7-2; j_call: TRBJ2-5; cdr3_aa: CASSFTPGQGWETQYF; cdr3_nt: TGTGCCAGCAGCTTTACCCCGGGACAGGGTTGGGAGACCCAGTACTTC
d_call: TRBD2; cdr3_length: 15; clone_size: .; v_call: TRBV20-1; j_call: TRBJ2-1; cdr3_aa: CSARATSGSGNEQFF; cdr3_nt: TGCAGTGCTAGAGCCACTAGCGGGAGCGGGAATGAGCAGTTCTTC
d_call: .; cdr3_length: 15; clone_size: .; v_call: TRBV20-1; j_call: TRBJ2-3; cdr3_aa: CSARAPLRYTDTQYF; cdr3_nt: TGCAGTGCTAGAGCCCCTTTGCGGTACACAGATACGCAGTATTTT
d_call: .; cdr3_length: 11; clone_size: many; v_call: TRBV20-1; j_call: TRBJ1-3; cdr3_aa: CSAKDLNTIYF; cdr3_nt: TGCAGTGCCAAGGACCTAAACACCATATATTTT
d_call: .; cdr3_length: 16; clone_size: many; v_call: TRBV7-8; j_call: TRBJ2-7; cdr3_aa: CASSLAAGNVPYEQYF; cdr3_nt: TGTGCCAGCAGCTTAGCGGCAGGGAATGTCCCCTACGAGCAGTACTTC
d_call: .; cdr3_length: 15; clone_size: many; v_call: TRBV20-1; j_call: TRBJ2-5; cdr3_aa: CSARDPTGIQETQYF; cdr3_nt: TGCAGTGCTAGAGACCCCACAGGGATCCAAGAGACCCAGTACTTC
d_call: TRBD2; cdr3_length: 16; clone_size: many; v_call: TRBV11-3; j_call: TRBJ2-5; cdr3_aa: CASSPGLAGGEETQYF; cdr3_nt: TGTGCCAGCAGCCCCGGACTAGCGGGGGGCGAAGAGACCCAGTACTTC
d_call: TRBD2; cdr3_length: 16; clone_size: many; v_call: TRBV20-1; j_call: TRBJ2-5; cdr3_aa: CSARLRGQRGQETQYF; cdr3_nt: TGCAGTGCGCGCCTTCGTGGCCAGCGGGGACAAGAGACCCAGTACTTC
d_call: .; cdr3_length: 15; clone_size: many; v_call: TRBV20-1; j_call: TRBJ1-4; cdr3_aa: CSARDLNSMDEKLFF; cdr3_nt: TGCAGTGCTAGAGATCTAAATTCTATGGACGAAAAACTGTTTTTT
d_call: TRBD1; cdr3_length: 15; clone_size: .; v_call: TRBV15; j_call: TRBJ2-5; cdr3_aa: CATSSPGTGFETQYF; cdr3_nt: TGTGCCACCAGCAGCCCCGGGACAGGGTTTGAGACACAGTACTTC
d_call: TRBD1; cdr3_length: 15; clone_size: .; v_call: TRBV7-8; j_call: TRBJ2-5; cdr3_aa: CDSSPGQGGQETQYF; cdr3_nt: TGTGACAGCAGCCCGGGACAGGGTGGACAAGAGACACAGTACTTC
d_call: .; cdr3_length: 14; clone_size: many; v_call: TRBV7-3; j_call: TRBJ2-7; cdr3_aa: CASSLSGGRYEQYF; cdr3_nt: TGTGCCAGCAGCTTATCGGGGGGCAGATACGAGCAGTACTTC
d_call: .; cdr3_length: 12; clone_size: many; v_call: TRBV7-2; j_call: TRBJ2-1; cdr3_aa: CASSSWGSEQFF; cdr3_nt: TGTGCCAGCAGCTCTTGGGGAAGTGAGCAGTTCTTC
d_call: TRBD1; cdr3_length: 13; clone_size: many; v_call: TRBV10-3; j_call: TRBJ2-3; cdr3_aa: CAISTQGEDTQYF; cdr3_nt: TGTGCCATCTCCACCCAGGGGGAGGATACGCAGTATTTT
d_call: TRBD1; cdr3_length: 15; clone_size: many; v_call: TRBV2; j_call: TRBJ2-2; cdr3_aa: CASTGQAFNTGELFF; cdr3_nt: TGTGCCAGCACCGGACAGGCGTTCAACACCGGGGAGCTGTTTTTT
d_call: .; cdr3_length: 14; clone_size: many; v_call: TRBV29-1; j_call: TRBJ2-5; cdr3_aa: CSSRRGGIGETQYF; cdr3_nt: TGCAGCTCCCGGAGGGGGGGGATAGGAGAGACCCAGTACTTC
d_call: .; cdr3_length: 17; clone_size: .; v_call: TRBV6-2/TRBV6-3; j_call: TRBJ2-7; cdr3_aa: CASSYAPGRPLSYEQYF; cdr3_nt: TGTGCCAGCAGTTACGCCCCCGGCAGGCCCCTCTCCTACGAGCAGTACTTC
d_call: TRBD2; cdr3_length: 17; clone_size: many; v_call: TRBV5-1; j_call: TRBJ2-1; cdr3_aa: CASTPGLAGGLGNEQFF; cdr3_nt: TGCGCCAGCACCCCGGGACTAGCGGGGGGACTTGGTAATGAGCAGTTCTTC
d_call: TRBD2; cdr3_length: 14; clone_size: many; v_call: TRBV10-3; j_call: TRBJ2-3; cdr3_aa: CATGKVAGTDTQYF; cdr3_nt: TGTGCCACCGGGAAGGTAGCGGGGACAGATACGCAGTATTTT
d_call: TRBD1; cdr3_length: 14; clone_size: many; v_call: TRBV3-1; j_call: TRBJ1-1; cdr3_aa: CASSRRDSNTEAFF; cdr3_nt: TGTGCCAGCAGCCGAAGGGACAGTAACACTGAAGCTTTCTTT
d_call: TRBD1; cdr3_length: 14; clone_size: many; v_call: TRBV3-1; j_call: TRBJ1-4; cdr3_aa: CASSQRDRVEKLFF; cdr3_nt: TGTGCCAGCAGCCAACGGGACAGGGTTGAAAAACTGTTTTTT
d_call: TRBD1; cdr3_length: 13; clone_size: many; v_call: TRBV12-3/TRBV12-4; j_call: TRBJ2-5; cdr3_aa: CASKQGARETQYF; cdr3_nt: TGTGCCAGTAAACAGGGGGCCCGGGAGACCCAGTACTTC
d_call: TRBD1; cdr3_length: 16; clone_size: many; v_call: TRBV5-5; j_call: TRBJ2-3; cdr3_aa: CASSLAGQGITDTQYF; cdr3_nt: TGTGCCAGCAGCTTGGCGGGACAGGGGATCACAGATACGCAGTATTTT
d_call: .; cdr3_length: 12; clone_size: many; v_call: TRBV7-2; j_call: TRBJ2-7; cdr3_aa: CASSFPPGGQYF; cdr3_nt: TGTGCCAGCAGCTTCCCCCCAGGAGGGCAGTACTTC
d_call: TRBD1; cdr3_length: 12; clone_size: many; v_call: TRBV3-1; j_call: TRBJ1-2; cdr3_aa: CASSTGVGGYTF; cdr3_nt: TGTGCCAGCAGTACAGGGGTTGGCGGCTACACCTTC
d_call: TRBD1; cdr3_length: 14; clone_size: many; v_call: TRBV27; j_call: TRBJ1-1; cdr3_aa: CASSPWTGVAEAFF; cdr3_nt: TGTGCCAGCAGTCCTTGGACAGGGGTCGCTGAAGCTTTCTTT